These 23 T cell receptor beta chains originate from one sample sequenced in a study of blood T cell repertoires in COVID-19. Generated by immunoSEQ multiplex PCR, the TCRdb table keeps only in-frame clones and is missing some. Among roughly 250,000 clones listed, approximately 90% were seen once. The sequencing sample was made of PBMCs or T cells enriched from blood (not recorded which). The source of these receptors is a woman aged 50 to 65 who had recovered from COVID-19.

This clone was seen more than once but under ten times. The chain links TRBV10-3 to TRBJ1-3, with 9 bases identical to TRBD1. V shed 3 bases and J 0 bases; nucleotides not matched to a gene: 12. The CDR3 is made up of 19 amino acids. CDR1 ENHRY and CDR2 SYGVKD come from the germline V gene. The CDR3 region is CAISDAGQGSKNSGNTIYF. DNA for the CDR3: TGTGCCATCAGTGATGCCGGACAGGGGTCCAAAAACTCTGGAAACACCATATATTTT.

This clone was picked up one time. DNA for the CDR3: TGTGCCAGCACTTTTCAGACTAGCGGGAGGACAGATACGCAGTATTTT. The encoded protein is CASTFQTSGRTDTQYF. This chain uses TRBV28 with TRBJ2-3; 13 bases map to TRBD2. V lost 7 bases and J lost 3; bases outside the gene matches: 7. The CDR3 consists of 16 residues. Germline-derived CDR1 and CDR2 are MDHEN and SYDVKM.

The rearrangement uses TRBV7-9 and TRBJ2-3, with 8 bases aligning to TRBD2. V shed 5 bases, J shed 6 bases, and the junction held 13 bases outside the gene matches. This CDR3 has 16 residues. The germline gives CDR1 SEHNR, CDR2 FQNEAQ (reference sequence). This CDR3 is CASSPVGGRSVDTQYF. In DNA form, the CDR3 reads TGTGCCAGCAGCCCAGTGGGCGGGAGGTCGGTGGATACGCAGTATTTT.

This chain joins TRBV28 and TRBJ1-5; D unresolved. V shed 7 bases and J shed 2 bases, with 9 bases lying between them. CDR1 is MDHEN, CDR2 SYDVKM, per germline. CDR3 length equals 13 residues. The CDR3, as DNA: TGTGCCAGCATTAGACGGGGCAATCAGCCCCAGCATTTT. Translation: CASIRRGNQPQHF. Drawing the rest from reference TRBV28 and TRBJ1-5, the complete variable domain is DVKVTQSSRYLVKRTGEKVFLECVQDMDHENMFWYRQDPGLGLRLIYFSYDVKMKEKGDIPEGYSVSREKKERFSLILESASTNQTSMYLCASIRRGNQPQHFGDGTRLSIL.

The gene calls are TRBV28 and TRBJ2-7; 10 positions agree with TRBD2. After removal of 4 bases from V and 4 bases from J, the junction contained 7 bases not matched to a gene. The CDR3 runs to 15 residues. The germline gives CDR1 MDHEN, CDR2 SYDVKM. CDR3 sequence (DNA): TGTGCCAGCAGTTCTTTAGCGGGAGGAAAGTACGAGCAGTACTTC. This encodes CASSSLAGGKYEQYF.

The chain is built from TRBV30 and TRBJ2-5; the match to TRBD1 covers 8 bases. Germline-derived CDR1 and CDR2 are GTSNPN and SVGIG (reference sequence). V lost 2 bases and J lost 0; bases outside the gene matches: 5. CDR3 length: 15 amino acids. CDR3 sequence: CAWSPGQGDQETQYF. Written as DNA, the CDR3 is TGTGCCTGGAGTCCAGGACAGGGTGACCAAGAGACCCAGTACTTC.

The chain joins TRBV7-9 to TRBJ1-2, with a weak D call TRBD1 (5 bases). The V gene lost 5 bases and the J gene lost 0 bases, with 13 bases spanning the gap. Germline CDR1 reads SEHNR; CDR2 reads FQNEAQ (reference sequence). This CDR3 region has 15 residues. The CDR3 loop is CASSRDSTANYGYTF. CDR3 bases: TGTGCCAGCAGCCGAGACTCGACAGCTAACTATGGCTACACCTTC.

DNA for the CDR3: TGTGCCAGCACCATGGGGGGGCCGAACACTGAAGCTTTCTTT. Encoded protein: CASTMGGPNTEAFF. The genes are TRBV28 and TRBJ1-1; TRBD1 might be the D (6 bases). The V gene lost 7 bases and the J gene lost 1 base, with 13 bases spanning the gap. The length of the CDR3 is 14 residues. Germline CDR1 and CDR2: MDHEN and SYDVKM.

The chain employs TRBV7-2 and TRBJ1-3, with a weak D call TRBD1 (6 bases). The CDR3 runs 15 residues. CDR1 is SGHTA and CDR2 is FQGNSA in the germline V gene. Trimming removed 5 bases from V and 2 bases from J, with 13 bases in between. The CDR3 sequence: CASSPSWGPGNTIYF. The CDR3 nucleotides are TGTGCCAGCAGCCCCTCTTGGGGGCCTGGAAACACCATATATTTT.

The CDR3 loop is CASSLDYSSYEQYF. The CDR3 nucleotides read TGTGCCAGCAGCTTAGATTATAGCTCCTACGAGCAGTACTTC. The V and J genes are TRBV7-2 and TRBJ2-7, with D unclear. V was cut by 1 base and J by 0 bases, with 7 bases left in between. CDR3 length: 14 residues. Germline CDR1 and CDR2: SGHTA and FQGNSA.

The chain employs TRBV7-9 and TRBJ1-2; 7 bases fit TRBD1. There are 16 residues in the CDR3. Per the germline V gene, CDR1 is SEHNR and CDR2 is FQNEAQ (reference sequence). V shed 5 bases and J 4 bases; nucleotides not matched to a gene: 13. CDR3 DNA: TGTGCCAGCAGCCTGAGGGATCCGGGACAGAGCTATGGCTACACCTTC. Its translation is CASSLRDPGQSYGYTF.

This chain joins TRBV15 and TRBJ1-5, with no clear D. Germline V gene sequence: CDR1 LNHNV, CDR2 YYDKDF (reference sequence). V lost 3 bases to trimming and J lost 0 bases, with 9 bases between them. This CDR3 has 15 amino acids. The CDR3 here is CATSSRANSNQPQHF. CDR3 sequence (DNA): TGTGCCACCAGCAGCCGAGCTAATAGCAATCAGCCCCAGCATTTT.

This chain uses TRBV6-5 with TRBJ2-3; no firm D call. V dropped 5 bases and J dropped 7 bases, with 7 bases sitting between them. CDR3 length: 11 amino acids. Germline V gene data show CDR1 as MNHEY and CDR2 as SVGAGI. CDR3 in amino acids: CASSSLHTQYF. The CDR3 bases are TGTGCCAGCAGTAGCCTGCATACGCAGTATTTT.

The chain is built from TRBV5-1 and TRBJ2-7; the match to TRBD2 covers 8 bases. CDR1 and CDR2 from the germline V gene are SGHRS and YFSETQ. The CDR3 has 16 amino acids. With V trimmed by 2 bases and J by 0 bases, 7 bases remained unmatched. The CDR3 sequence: CASSFPISGTSYEQYF. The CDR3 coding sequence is TGCGCCAGCAGCTTCCCAATTAGCGGGACCTCCTACGAGCAGTACTTC.

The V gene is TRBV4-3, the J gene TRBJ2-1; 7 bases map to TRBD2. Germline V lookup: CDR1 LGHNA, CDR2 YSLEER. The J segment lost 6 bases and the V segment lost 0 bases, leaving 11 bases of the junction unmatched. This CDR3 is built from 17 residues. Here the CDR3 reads CASSQDRGGSLFNEQFF. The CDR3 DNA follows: TGCGCCAGCAGCCAAGATCGTGGCGGGAGTCTCTTCAATGAGCAGTTCTTC.

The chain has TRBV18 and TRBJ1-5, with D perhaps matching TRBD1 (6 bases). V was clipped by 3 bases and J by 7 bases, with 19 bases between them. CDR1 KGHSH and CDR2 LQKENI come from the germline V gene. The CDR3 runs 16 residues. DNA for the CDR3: TGTGCCAGCTCACCGTTTCTGATGACAGGCGGCCAGCCCCAGCATTTT. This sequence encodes CASSPFLMTGGQPQHF.

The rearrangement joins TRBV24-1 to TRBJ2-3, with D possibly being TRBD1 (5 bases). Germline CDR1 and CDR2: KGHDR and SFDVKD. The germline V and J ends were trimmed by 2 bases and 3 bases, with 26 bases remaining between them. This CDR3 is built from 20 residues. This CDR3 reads CATSDSSIGQGSLGTDTQYF. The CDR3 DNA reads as TGTGCCACCAGTGATTCATCCATAGGGCAGGGAAGTTTGGGAACAGATACGCAGTATTTT.

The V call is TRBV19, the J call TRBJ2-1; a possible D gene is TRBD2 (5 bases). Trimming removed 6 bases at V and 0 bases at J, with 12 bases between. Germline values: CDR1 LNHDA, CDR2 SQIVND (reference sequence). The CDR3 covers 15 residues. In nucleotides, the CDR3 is TGTGCCAGTAGCCAAAGCGGCCGCTCCTACAATGAGCAGTTCTTC. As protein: CASSQSGRSYNEQFF.

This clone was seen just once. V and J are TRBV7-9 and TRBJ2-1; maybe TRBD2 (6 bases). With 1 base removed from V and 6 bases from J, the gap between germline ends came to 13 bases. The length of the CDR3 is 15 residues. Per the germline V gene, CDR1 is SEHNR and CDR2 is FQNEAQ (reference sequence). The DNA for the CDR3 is TGTGCCAGCAGCTTAGGAGGAGGGGACGTCAATGAGCAGTTCTTC. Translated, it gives CASSLGGGDVNEQFF. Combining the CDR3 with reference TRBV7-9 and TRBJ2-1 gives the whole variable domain DTGVSQNPRHKITKRGQNVTFRCDPISEHNRLYWYRQTLGQGPEFLTYFQNEAQLEKSRLLSDRFSAERPKGSFSTLEIQRTEQGDSAMYLCASSLGGGDVNEQFFGPGTRLTVL.

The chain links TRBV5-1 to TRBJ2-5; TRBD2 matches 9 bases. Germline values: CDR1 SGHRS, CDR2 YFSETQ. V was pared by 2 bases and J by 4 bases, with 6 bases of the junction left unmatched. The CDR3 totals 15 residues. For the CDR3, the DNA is TGCGCCAGCAGCTTAGTAGCGGGAGAAAGAGAGACCCAGTACTTC. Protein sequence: CASSLVAGERETQYF. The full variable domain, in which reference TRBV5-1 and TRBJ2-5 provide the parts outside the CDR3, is KAGVTQTPRYLIKTRGQQVTLSCSPISGHRSVSWYQQTPGQGLQFLFEYFSETQRNKGNFPGRFSGRQFSNSRSEMNVSTLELGDSALYLCASSLVAGERETQYFGPGTRLLVL.

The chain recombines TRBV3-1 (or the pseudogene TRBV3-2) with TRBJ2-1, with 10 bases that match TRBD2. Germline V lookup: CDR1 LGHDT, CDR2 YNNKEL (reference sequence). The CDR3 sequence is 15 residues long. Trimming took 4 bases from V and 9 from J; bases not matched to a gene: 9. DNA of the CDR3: TGTGCCAGCAGCCCTTTAGCGGGAGGCCGGGGTGAGCAGTTCTTC. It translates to CASSPLAGGRGEQFF.

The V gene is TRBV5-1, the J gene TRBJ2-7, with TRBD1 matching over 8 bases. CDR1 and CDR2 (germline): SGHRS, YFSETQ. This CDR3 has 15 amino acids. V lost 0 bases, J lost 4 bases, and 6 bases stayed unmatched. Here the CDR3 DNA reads TGCGCCAGCAGCTTGGATACAGGGGGAAAATACGAGCAGTACTTC. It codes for CASSLDTGGKYEQYF.

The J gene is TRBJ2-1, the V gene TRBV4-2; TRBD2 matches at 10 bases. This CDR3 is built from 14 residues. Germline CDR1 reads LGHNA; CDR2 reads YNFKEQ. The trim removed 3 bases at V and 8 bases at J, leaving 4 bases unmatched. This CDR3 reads CASSQGLATDEQFF. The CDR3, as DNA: TGTGCCAGCAGCCAGGGACTAGCGACCGATGAGCAGTTCTTC.